The 25 T cell receptor beta chains in this list originate from one sample, sequenced in a study of T cells after yellow fever vaccination. TCRdb recomputed calls from the 5' RACE reads with MiXCR, one row per CDR3 protein. Altogether about 120,000 distinct CDR3 sequences are present, roughly 8.4% being singletons, with the ten largest covering 25%. The source material was CD8+ T cells sorted from PBMCs, sampled 45 days after the yellow fever booster vaccination. The receptor source for this set is a young man who received the YFV17D yellow fever vaccine.

This clonotype showed up many times. V is TRBV12-5 and J is TRBJ2-7; D remains ambiguous. CDR1 LGHNT and CDR2 FRNRAP come from the germline V gene. The CDR3 totals 13 residues. V lost 6 bases, J lost 3 bases, and 12 bases lay in between. The CDR3 sequence: CASGPPDGYEQYF. The CDR3 nucleotides read TGTGCTAGTGGCCCTCCGGACGGCTACGAGCAGTACTTC. Complete variable domain (other parts from reference TRBV12-5 and TRBJ2-7): DARVTQTPRHKVTEMGQEVTMRCQPILGHNTVFWYRQTMMQGLELLAYFRNRAPLDDSGMPKDRFSAEMPDATLATLKIQPSEPRDSAVYFCASGPPDGYEQYFGPGTRLTVT.

This clonotype occurred many times. The V call is TRBV5-1, the J call TRBJ2-1, with TRBD2 identical over 7 bases. The germline V gene encodes CDR1 SGHRS and CDR2 YFSETQ. The CDR3 has 15 residues. The junction had 4 bases not matched to a gene; V was cut back by 0 bases and J by 4 bases. CDR3 sequence reads: CASSLEGLTYNEQFF. For the CDR3, the DNA is TGCGCCAGCAGCTTGGAGGGACTAACGTACAATGAGCAGTTCTTC.

This clonotype was seen ten or more times. The chain joins TRBV29-1 to TRBJ2-3; 9 bases are shared with TRBD2. CDR3 length: 15 residues. Trimming at V came to 7 bases and at J to 0 bases, leaving 8 bases not matched to a gene. The germline V gene encodes CDR1 SQVTM and CDR2 ANQGSEA. CDR3 in amino acids: CSAPGGRGSTDTQYF. CDR3 bases: TGCAGCGCCCCGGGCGGGAGGGGAAGCACAGATACGCAGTATTTT.

This clonotype was recorded many times. The chain links TRBV7-9 to TRBJ1-5; D might be TRBD1 (5 bases). The CDR3 runs 16 residues. The germline V gene has CDR1 SEHNR and CDR2 FQNEAQ (reference sequence). Trimming removed 2 bases from V and 6 bases from J, with 17 bases in between. The CDR3 loop reads CASSLPQEGNTQPQHF. CDR3 sequence (DNA): TGTGCCAGCAGCTTACCCCAGGAGGGGAATACTCAGCCCCAGCATTTT.

This clonotype was detected ten times or more. The chain links TRBV20-1 to TRBJ1-1; TRBD1 matches at 7 bases. Germline values: CDR1 DFQATT, CDR2 SNEGSKA (reference sequence). The CDR3 is made up of 12 amino acids. The CDR3 sequence is CSGGDSNTEAFF. The CDR3 nucleotides read TGCAGCGGCGGGGACAGCAACACTGAAGCTTTCTTT.

This clonotype has ten or more counts. The chain employs TRBV15 and TRBJ2-3; weak D call: TRBD2 (5 bases). In germline, CDR1 is LNHNV, CDR2 YYDKDF (reference sequence). This CDR3 has 12 amino acids. The germline V and J ends were trimmed by 5 bases and 4 bases, with 7 bases remaining between them. The CDR3 spells CATSAGADTQYF. The CDR3 coding sequence is TGTGCCACCAGCGCGGGTGCAGATACGCAGTATTTT.

This clonotype was observed a handful of times. V and J are TRBV5-4 and TRBJ2-3; 7 bases agree with TRBD2. The V and J ends lost 1 base and 4 bases, in that order; junction bases with no gene match: 6. Germline V CDR1 and CDR2: SGHNT, YYREEE (reference sequence). The CDR3 runs to 15 residues. CDR3 residues: CASSLSWSGADTQYF. Written as DNA, the CDR3 is TGTGCCAGCAGCTTGTCTTGGAGCGGGGCAGATACGCAGTATTTT.

This clonotype was counted a few times. It is likely a read error, because the conserved phenylalanine at the end of the CDR3 is missing. The chain combines TRBV5-1 with TRBJ2-5; 11 bases line up with TRBD2. The J segment lost 5 bases and the V segment lost 0 bases, leaving 6 bases of the junction unmatched. Germline loops: CDR1 SGHRS, CDR2 YFSETQ. The CDR3 runs 16 residues. The CDR3 region has the DNA TGCGCCAGCAGCTTGGAACTAGCGGGAGCTTTTGAGACCCAGTACTTA. The encoded protein is CASSLELAGAFETQYL.

This clonotype was seen repeatedly, ten times or more. J is TRBJ2-1 and V is TRBV27, with no clear D. Germline CDR1 MNHEY, CDR2 SMNVEV (reference sequence). Trimming stripped 0 bases from V and 5 bases from J, with 5 bases between. The CDR3 runs 13 residues. The CDR3 sequence is CASSLSRNNEQFF. DNA for the CDR3: TGTGCCAGCAGTTTATCCCGGAACAATGAGCAGTTCTTC.

This clonotype was seen at least ten times. The chain is built from TRBV4-1 and TRBJ2-1, with 14 bases that match TRBD2. CDR1 is MGHRA, CDR2 YSYEKL, per germline. V lost 4 bases, J lost 9 bases, and 8 bases stayed unmatched. This CDR3 region has 16 residues. CDR3 in DNA: TGCGCCAGCAGCCTTACGGGGACTAGCGGGGGCGGTGAGCAGTTCTTC. Translation gives CASSLTGTSGGGEQFF.

This chain links TRBV20-1 with TRBJ2-7, with 7 positions matching TRBD2. V lost 0 bases to trimming and J lost 4 bases; unmatched junction nucleotides: 9. Germline V CDR1 and CDR2: DFQATT, SNEGSKA (reference sequence). This CDR3 contains 15 residues. CDR3 residues: CSARDRRGLPYEQYF. Written as DNA, the CDR3 is TGCAGTGCTAGAGACAGGAGGGGACTACCGTACGAGCAGTACTTC.

The rearrangement uses TRBV27 and TRBJ2-5, with 8 bases that match TRBD2. The V and J ends lost 7 bases and 2 bases, in that order; junction bases with no gene match: 6. The CDR3 contains 14 residues. From germline, CDR1 is MNHEY and CDR2 SMNVEV (reference sequence). The CDR3 spells CASKRGGTQETQYF. CDR3 in DNA: TGTGCCAGCAAACGGGGGGGGACACAAGAGACCCAGTACTTC.

The chain joins TRBV7-9 to TRBJ2-7; TRBD1 agrees at 8 bases. The CDR3 contains 13 residues. The V and J ends lost 8 bases and 5 bases, in that order; junction bases with no gene match: 8. Per the germline V gene, CDR1 is SEHNR and CDR2 is FQNEAQ (reference sequence). CDR3 DNA sequence: TGTGCCAGCTTCGGGCAGGGGGCTAACGAGCAGTACTTC. It codes for CASFGQGANEQYF.

The V gene is TRBV9, the J gene TRBJ2-3; TRBD2 matches 8 bases. The CDR3 loop spans 17 amino acids. Germline loops: CDR1 SGDLS, CDR2 YYNGEE. Trimming took 0 bases from V and 4 from J; bases not matched to a gene: 10. The CDR3 coding sequence is TGTGCCAGCAGCGTAGAATCGGGGGGGACAACGGCAGATACGCAGTATTTT. The encoded protein is CASSVESGGTTADTQYF.

This clonotype has a count of ten or more. V and J are TRBV11-2 and TRBJ1-1; D remains ambiguous. V was clipped by 3 bases and J by 2 bases, with 7 bases between them. This CDR3 comprises 13 residues. Germline-derived CDR1 and CDR2 are SGHAT and FQNNGV. The CDR3 sequence is CASSFLLNTEAFF. The DNA of the CDR3 is TGTGCCAGCAGCTTTTTGCTCAACACTGAAGCTTTCTTT. The full variable domain, with the rest looked up from reference TRBV11-2 and TRBJ1-1, is EAGVAQSPRYKIIEKRQSVAFWCNPISGHATLYWYQQILGQGPKLLIQFQNNGVVDDSQLPKDRFSAERLKGVDSTLKIQPAKLEDSAVYLCASSFLLNTEAFFGQGTRLTVV.

There are many counts of this clonotype. The rearrangement joins TRBV9 to TRBJ1-5; D not certain. V lost 0 bases to trimming and J lost 3 bases, with 4 bases between them. There are 13 residues in the CDR3. Per germline, CDR1 SGDLS and CDR2 YYNGEE. Here the CDR3 DNA reads TGTGCCAGCAGCGTAGGAGTCAATCAGCCCCAGCATTTT. This translates into CASSVGVNQPQHF.

V and J are TRBV7-2 and TRBJ2-7; D uncertain. The CDR3 spans 13 residues. V was trimmed by 5 bases and J by 9 bases, leaving 17 bases between them. CDR1 is SGHTA, CDR2 FQGNSA, per germline. CDR3 in DNA: TGTGCCAGCAGCGCACTCAGCTACATGGCGCAGTACTTC. It translates to CASSALSYMAQYF.

The chain links TRBV27 to TRBJ2-1; 9 bases match TRBD2. Germline CDR1 reads MNHEY; CDR2 reads SMNVEV (reference sequence). The CDR3 consists of 14 residues. V lost 7 bases, J lost 5 bases, and 6 bases stayed unmatched. CDR3 sequence reads: CASTRLAAHNEQFF. For the CDR3, the DNA is TGTGCCAGCACACGACTAGCGGCACACAATGAGCAGTTCTTC.

This clonotype was seen many times. The V gene is TRBV29-1, the J gene TRBJ2-1; 7 positions agree with TRBD2. Germline CDR1 reads SQVTM; CDR2 reads ANQGSEA. After removal of 6 bases from V and 8 bases from J, the junction contained 16 bases not matched to a gene. This CDR3 has 15 amino acids. The CDR3 sequence: CSVPLVSGTPDEQFF. As DNA, the CDR3 is TGCAGCGTGCCCTTAGTGAGCGGGACGCCGGATGAGCAGTTCTTC.

This rearrangement joins TRBV7-8 to TRBJ2-1; D remains ambiguous. V was shortened by 3 bases and J by 8 bases, with 17 bases between the two germline ends. Looked up from germline, CDR1 is SGHVS and CDR2 is FQNEAQ. The CDR3 loop spans 15 amino acids. The CDR3 spells CASSFVPGSSDEQFF. CDR3 nucleotides: TGTGCCAGCAGCTTCGTCCCGGGTTCAAGTGATGAGCAGTTCTTC.

Of note for this clonotype: This may arise from a read error, as a much more abundant clone is one base away. The V and J genes are TRBV9 and TRBJ2-5; D not certain. Germline-derived CDR1 and CDR2 are SGDLS and YYNGEE. This CDR3 contains 14 residues. V was pared by 4 bases and J by 2 bases, with 12 bases between. CDR3 residues: CASSRATGQETQYF. The DNA for the CDR3 is TGTGCCAGCAGCAGAGCGACCGGGCAAGAGACCCAGTACTTC.

This clonotype showed up many times. V gene TRBV12-3 or TRBV12-4 combines with J gene TRBJ2-2, with 10 bases that match TRBD2. This CDR3 comprises 15 residues. V shed 4 bases and J 6 bases; nucleotides not matched to a gene: 5. Written as DNA, the CDR3 is TGTGCCAGCAGTTCAGAACTAGCGGGACCCGGGGAGCTGTTTTTT. Its translation: CASSSELAGPGELFF.

Many counts were recorded for this clonotype. The chain recombines TRBV28 with TRBJ2-7; TRBD1 might be the D (6 bases). The CDR3 is 15 residues long. Deletions cut 6 bases from V and 2 bases from J, with 17 bases between. CDR1 MDHEN and CDR2 SYDVKM come from the germline V gene. CDR3 nucleotide sequence: TGTGCCAGCAGCTCATTCCGGGACATCACCTACGAGCAGTACTTC. Protein product: CASSSFRDITYEQYF.

This clonotype has at least ten counts. The chain is built from TRBV6-2 or TRBV6-3 and TRBJ2-2; D gene uncertain. This CDR3 has 13 amino acids. Trimming removed 5 bases from V and 3 bases from J, with 7 bases in between. Germline V gene lookup returns CDR1 MNHEY and CDR2 SVGEGT. CDR3 residues: CASSVVDTGELFF. CDR3 nucleotides: TGTGCCAGCAGTGTAGTGGACACCGGGGAGCTGTTTTTT.

This clonotype was detected only a few times. This chain uses TRBV20-1 with TRBJ1-6; D unresolved. The CDR3 sequence is 11 residues long. CDR1 is DFQATT and CDR2 is SNEGSKA in the germline V gene (reference sequence). V dropped 5 bases and J dropped 11 bases, with 10 bases sitting between them. CDR3 in amino acids: CSAPIGPPLHF. Here the CDR3 DNA reads TGCAGTGCTCCCATCGGCCCACCCCTCCACTTT.